A selection of T cell receptor beta chains follows, all from one sample in a study of cytomegalovirus exposure and HLA in healthy donors. The data were produced by immunoSEQ multiplex PCR, yet TCRdb's version contains in-frame clones alone and is incomplete. The profile shows 150,000 to 200,000 clones, 79% of them singletons. The specimen sequenced was PBMCs. The receptors derive from a woman aged 30 to 39 in good health and CMV-seropositive. Both conserved end residues are part of each CDR3. The D gene is left open where the match is weak. Not all rows give a size; the values are once, few, many and, for expanded clones, a class.

D | J | V | size | DNA | CDR3
NA | TRBJ2-5 | TRBV11-1 | once | TGTGCCAGCAGCTTAGCTCTAGACAGGTCCTTGGAGCAGTACTTC | CASSLALDRSLEQYF
NA | TRBJ2-5 | TRBV7-7 | NA | TGTGCCAGCAGCTTAGGAAGGGGGGGTCGGGAGACCCAGTACTTC | CASSLGRGGRETQYF
NA | TRBJ2-5 | TRBV4-1 | NA | TGCGCCAGCAGCCCAGGGTCGAGGGGGTGGGGAGAGACCCAGTACTTC | CASSPGSRGWGETQYF
TRBD2 | TRBJ2-2 | TRBV12-5 | NA | TGTGCTAGTTCCTTCCCAGCGGGGTCCGGGGAGCTGTTTTTT | CASSFPAGSGELFF
NA | TRBJ2-7 | TRBV4-1 | NA | TGCGCCAGCAGCCAAGGGCAGGGTCTATACTTC | CASSQGQGLYF
TRBD2 | TRBJ2-1 | TRBV11-2 | NA | TGTGCCAGCAGCTTAGGTCGGCTAGCGGGAGAAAATGAGCAGTTCTTC | CASSLGRLAGENEQFF
NA | TRBJ2-7 | TRBV9 | NA | TGTGCCAGCAGCGCGGGGGGACACTACGAGCAGTACTTC | CASSAGGHYEQYF
TRBD1 | TRBJ2-2 | TRBV5-1 | NA | TGCGCCAGCACGTACAGGACAGGGTCCGGGGAGCTGTTTTTT | CASTYRTGSGELFF
TRBD1 | TRBJ1-1 | TRBV10-1 | NA | TGCGCCAGCAAGACAGGGGTTGGAAGGATGAACACTGAAGCTTTCTTT | CASKTGVGRMNTEAFF
NA | TRBJ2-1 | TRBV11-3 | NA | TGTGCCAGCAGCGACCCGTACAGCCGCTCCTACAATGAGCAGTTCTTC | CASSDPYSRSYNEQFF
NA | TRBJ2-5 | TRBV7-9 | once | TGTGCCAGCAGCTATACTGCCCGATACTCAGGGGAGACCCAGTACTTC | CASSYTARYSGETQYF
NA | TRBJ1-1 | TRBV4-2 | NA | TGTGCCAGCAGCCCCGAGAGAGAGACTGAAGCTTTCTTT | CASSPERETEAFF
TRBD2 | TRBJ2-7 | TRBV7-8 | NA | TGTGCCAGCAGCTTAGTTCAGCGGGATTTCTCCTACGAGCAGTACTTC | CASSLVQRDFSYEQYF
NA | TRBJ1-2 | TRBV29-1 | NA | TGCAGCGTTGAATTATGGGACACGGCTGGCTACACCTTC | CSVELWDTAGYTF
TRBD2 | TRBJ2-1 | TRBV9 | NA | TGTGCCAGCAGCGGAGGGACTAGCGGGAGGAATGAGCAGTTCTTC | CASSGGTSGRNEQFF
NA | TRBJ1-5 | TRBV7-9 | few | TGTGCCAGCAGCTCGACAGGTGACAATCAGCCCCAGCATTTT | CASSSTGDNQPQHF
NA | TRBJ1-1 | TRBV4-1 | NA | TGCGCCAGCAGCCAAGAACTAGGCACAAACACTGAAGCTTTCTTT | CASSQELGTNTEAFF
NA | TRBJ2-3 | TRBV11-2 | NA | TGTGCCAGCAGCTTAGCTAGGACTTCAGATACGCAGTATTTT | CASSLARTSDTQYF
TRBD2 | TRBJ2-3 | TRBV11-3 | NA | TGTGCCAGCAGCTTGTTCGCGGGAGGGGGCACAGATACGCAGTATTTT | CASSLFAGGGTDTQYF
TRBD1 | TRBJ2-5 | TRBV7-9 | NA | TGTGCCAGCAGCTCCCGGGACAGGGGATTAGACGAGACCCAGTACTTC | CASSSRDRGLDETQYF
NA | TRBJ2-7 | TRBV7-9 | once | TGTGCCAGCAGCCAGACACACGACGAGCAGTACTTC | CASSQTHDEQYF
NA | TRBJ2-3 | TRBV4-1 | few | TGCGCCAGCACCTCAAGTCCCCGCGGGGGCACAGATACGCAGTATTTT | CASTSSPRGGTDTQYF
NA | TRBJ1-1 | TRBV5-8 | NA | TGTGCCAGCAGCTTCGGGGGGAATCTGGCAACTTTCTTT | CASSFGGNLATFF
TRBD1 | TRBJ1-2 | TRBV6-5 | once | TGTGCCAGCAGCCTGGGACAGGACTATGGCTACACCTTC | CASSLGQDYGYTF
TRBD1 | TRBJ2-5 | TRBV7-9 | once | TGTGCCAGCGGCAGGGGGATATTGGAGACCCAGTACTTC | CASGRGILETQYF
NA | TRBJ2-5 | TRBV15 | NA | TGTGCCACCAGCAGAGCCCCTAAGGACTTAGAGACCCAGTACTTC | CATSRAPKDLETQYF
TRBD1 | TRBJ2-7 | TRBV7-2 | NA | TGTGCCAGCAGCTTGAAAACAGGGGATTTTTGGGACGAGCAGTACTTC | CASSLKTGDFWDEQYF
TRBD2 | TRBJ2-2 | TRBV5-1 | NA | TGCGCCAGCAGCGCGAGAGCGGGAGTTACCACCGGGGAGCTGTTTTTT | CASSARAGVTTGELFF
NA | TRBJ1-5 | TRBV10-3 | NA | TGTGCCATCAGTGATACCACGGGGAGCAATCAGCCCCAGCATTTT | CAISDTTGSNQPQHF